A selection of T cell receptor beta chains follows, all from one sample in a study of cytomegalovirus exposure and HLA in healthy donors. The table came from immunoSEQ multiplex PCR; TCRdb's copy has only in-frame clones and leaves some out. Counted here are about 57,000 clones, approximately 88% occurring once; the ten biggest clones make up 1% to 1.5%. Specimen: PBMCs. The source of these receptors is a woman aged 18-30 years in good health and CMV-seronegative. Each CDR3 is given with its conserved first and last residue. The D gene is left open where the match is weak. Clone size is stated in some rows and not others, as once, few, many or a class when expanded.

v_gene	j_gene	d_gene	abundance	CDR3nt	CDR3aa
TRBV7-9	TRBJ2-5	.	.	TGTGCCAGCAGCTTTCCGCCTAGACCGGAGACCCAGTACTTC	CASSFPPRPETQYF
TRBV7-2	TRBJ1-4	TRBD1	.	TGTGCCAGCAGCCGAGGACAGGGAGGTGGTGAAAAACTGTTTTTT	CASSRGQGGGEKLFF
TRBV7-9	TRBJ1-5	.	once	TGTGCCAGCAGCCGAGACGACAGTTCGTACAGCAATCAGCCCCAGCATTTT	CASSRDDSSYSNQPQHF
TRBV4-2	TRBJ2-1	TRBD2	.	TGTGCCAGCAGCCAAGTTCGGGGGGGGACCTCCTACAATGAGCAGTTCTTC	CASSQVRGGTSYNEQFF
TRBV10-2	TRBJ2-3	.	.	TGCGCCACCCGCTTGGGGGGAATCGATACGCAGTATTTT	CATRLGGIDTQYF
TRBV29-1	TRBJ1-2	TRBD1	.	TGCAGCGGAGCCTTGACAGGGGGATATGGCTACACCTTC	CSGALTGGYGYTF
TRBV7-9	TRBJ2-7	TRBD1	.	TGTGCCAGCAGCTTGGGACAGGGGGTGAGTGAGCAGTACTTC	CASSLGQGVSEQYF
TRBV10-2	TRBJ2-7	TRBD1	.	TGCGCCAGCAGCGCAGGACAGGCGGTATACGAGCAGTACTTC	CASSAGQAVYEQYF
TRBV5-1	TRBJ1-1	TRBD1	.	TGCGCCAGCAGCCCGGAGGGACAGGGGCGCACTGAAGCTTTCTTT	CASSPEGQGRTEAFF
TRBV29-1	TRBJ1-4	TRBD1	.	TGCAGCGCTGCCTTTCAGGGGGCGGGGGAAAAACTGTTTTTT	CSAAFQGAGEKLFF
TRBV30	TRBJ2-4	.	.	TGTGCCTGGAGTCGGGAAGCCAAAAACATTCAGTACTTC	CAWSREAKNIQYF
TRBV7-9	TRBJ1-2	TRBD1	.	TGTGCCAGCAGCCGACCGGGACAGGGGGGACTGGGCTACACCTTC	CASSRPGQGGLGYTF
TRBV6-1	TRBJ1-1	TRBD1	.	TGTGCCAGCAGTGGACGGACAGGGACGAGTGAAGCTTTCTTT	CASSGRTGTSEAFF
TRBV5-1	TRBJ2-2	.	once	TGCGCCAGCACCCCAACGACTAGCACCGGGGAGCTGTTTTTT	CASTPTTSTGELFF
TRBV5-6	TRBJ2-1	TRBD2	.	TGTGCTACATCGCGGGGGGCCCTTGACAATGAGCAGTTCTTC	CATSRGALDNEQFF
TRBV5-8	TRBJ2-1	.	.	TGTGCCAGCACCCCCGGGGATGAGCAGTTCTTC	CASTPGDEQFF
TRBV7-9	TRBJ2-1	TRBD1	.	TGTGCCAGCAGCTTGATTGGGACAGCAGTCAATGAGCAGTTCTTC	CASSLIGTAVNEQFF
TRBV7-2	TRBJ2-7	TRBD1	.	TGTGCCAGCAGCCGGACCTGGACAGGATTTTACGAGCAGTACTTC	CASSRTWTGFYEQYF
TRBV7-9	TRBJ2-1	TRBD1	.	TGTGCCAGCAGCCAGACAGGGGCCGGCTCCTACAATGAGCAGTTCTTC	CASSQTGAGSYNEQFF
TRBV18	TRBJ2-1	.	.	TGTGCCAGCTCATTTACAGGTGTCGATGAGCAGTTCTTC	CASSFTGVDEQFF
TRBV7-9	TRBJ1-4	.	.	TGTGCCAGCAGCTTATCGGACAGCAATGAAAAACTGTTTTTT	CASSLSDSNEKLFF
TRBV15	TRBJ2-7	TRBD2	.	TGTGCCACCAGCAGAGAATCGACTAGCTACTACGAGCAGTACTTC	CATSRESTSYYEQYF
TRBV5-1	TRBJ2-2	.	.	TGCGCCAGCAGCCCCAGCCGAAGCAGGGGTGTGGCCGGGGAGCTGTTTTTT	CASSPSRSRGVAGELFF
TRBV7-9	TRBJ2-7	TRBD1	.	TGTGCCAGCAGCTCGACAGGGGGCAGGTCCTACGAGCAGTACTTC	CASSSTGGRSYEQYF
TRBV15	TRBJ1-1	.	.	TGTGCCACCAGCAGAGATTCTCGGGACATAAACAACTGGAACACTGAAGCTTTCTTT	CATSRDSRDINNWNTEAFF
TRBV28	TRBJ1-5	TRBD1	.	TGTGCCAGCACCACCAGGGCAGGGGGCTCCAATCAGCCCCAGCATTTT	CASTTRAGGSNQPQHF
TRBV7-8	TRBJ1-1	TRBD1	.	TGTGCCAGCAGCTACCATCTGCAGGGGGCCACTGAAGCTTTCTTT	CASSYHLQGATEAFF
TRBV18	TRBJ2-5	.	.	TGTGCCAGCTCACCACCGGCCCTCCAAGAGACCCAGTACTTC	CASSPPALQETQYF
TRBV19	TRBJ2-7	TRBD1	.	TGTGCCAGTAGTCCTCTCCCGGGACAGGGGGCCAAGAGCTCCTACGAGCAGTACTTC	CASSPLPGQGAKSSYEQYF
TRBV5-1	TRBJ1-3	.	.	TGCGCCAGCAGCTCGACTACTTTCTCTGGAAACACCATATATTTT	CASSSTTFSGNTIYF
TRBV7-8	TRBJ1-6	.	.	TGTGCCAGCAGCTTAGAGGTCCAAGGGGGTAATTCACCCCTCCACTTT	CASSLEVQGGNSPLHF
TRBV7-9	TRBJ2-7	TRBD2	.	TGTGCCAGCAGCTTACTAGCGGGGGCTGGGGAGCAGTACTTC	CASSLLAGAGEQYF
TRBV5-1	TRBJ1-3	.	.	TGCGCCAGCAGCAAAGCCTCAGCGGACACCATATATTTT	CASSKASADTIYF
TRBV4-2	TRBJ2-7	.	.	TGTGCCAGCAGCCAAGAAACGACAGAGGTTTTCTACGAGCAGTACTTC	CASSQETTEVFYEQYF
TRBV6-4	TRBJ2-3	TRBD2	.	TGTGCCAGCAGTGAGCGGGGGGGCAGCACAGATACGCAGTATTTT	CASSERGGSTDTQYF
TRBV27	TRBJ1-2	.	.	TGTGCCAGCAGTTTAGGGGGCGCGTCGGTATTT	CASSLGGASVF
TRBV30	TRBJ1-5	.	.	TGTGCCTGGAGTGTACGGGGACTCATCAATCAGCCCCAGCATTTT	CAWSVRGLINQPQHF
TRBV15	TRBJ1-3	.	.	TGTGCCACCAGCAGACATGGAAACACCATATATTTT	CATSRHGNTIYF
TRBV10-3	TRBJ1-5	.	once	TGTGCCATCAGTGACAGTCTTAGCAATCAGCCCCAGCATTTT	CAISDSLSNQPQHF
TRBV7-2	TRBJ2-1	TRBD2	.	TGTGCCAGCAGCGGGGGGACTAGCGGTGAGCAGTTCTTC	CASSGGTSGEQFF
TRBV7-8	TRBJ1-5	.	.	TGTGCCAGCAGCCCCCGAGGGAGGGATCAGCCCCAGCATTTT	CASSPRGRDQPQHF
TRBV6-4	TRBJ2-3	TRBD2	.	TGTGCCAGCAGTGAAACTAGCGGGGGGGCAGATACGCAGTATTTT	CASSETSGGADTQYF
TRBV29-1	TRBJ1-1	.	.	TGCAGCGGCCGGGGGTGGGGCACTGAAGCTTTCTTT	CSGRGWGTEAFF
TRBV11-2	TRBJ1-2	TRBD1	.	TGTGCCAGCAGCTTCTCGACAGGGAACTATGGCTACACCTTC	CASSFSTGNYGYTF
TRBV6-1	TRBJ1-1	.	.	TGTGCCAGCAGTGAATTGGCGGGCAGGCTAGGATTT	CASSELAGRLGF
TRBV7-3	TRBJ2-6	.	.	TGTGCCAGCAGCTCCCCGAGCTCTGGGGCCAACGTCCTGACTTTC	CASSSPSSGANVLTF
TRBV7-9	TRBJ2-1	.	.	TGTGCCAGCACCCCAGGGGGGAATGAGCAGTTCTTC	CASTPGGNEQFF
TRBV2	TRBJ2-7	.	.	TGTGCCAGCACTCAAGGGGTGGACTACGAGCAGTACTTC	CASTQGVDYEQYF
TRBV6-5	TRBJ1-2	.	.	TGTGCCAGCAGAGAGACAGCCGACTATGGCTACACCTTC	CASRETADYGYTF
TRBV18	TRBJ2-5	.	.	TGTGCCAGCTCACCTCAGAATCAAGAGACCCAGTACTTC	CASSPQNQETQYF
TRBV5-1	TRBJ2-7	TRBD2	.	TGCGCCAGCAGCAGTAGCGGGAAAGACTACGAGCAGTACTTC	CASSSSGKDYEQYF
TRBV7-2	TRBJ2-2	.	.	TGTGCCAGCAGTAACAGGGTTTCTTACGGGGAGCTGTTTTTT	CASSNRVSYGELFF
TRBV14	TRBJ2-3	.	.	TGTGCCAGCAGCCAAATCTCCAGGTTTACAGATACGCAGTATTTT	CASSQISRFTDTQYF
TRBV6-6	TRBJ2-2	.	.	TGTGCCAGCGGGACTCTCTCGGGGGAGCTGTTTTTT	CASGTLSGELFF
TRBV28	TRBJ1-2	.	once	TGTGCCAGCACCAAACTTGTGGACTATGGCTACACCTTC	CASTKLVDYGYTF
TRBV4-2	TRBJ2-1	.	.	TGTGCCAGCAGGGGGGAAACGGGAGTTTTGTACAATGAGCAGTTCTTC	CASRGETGVLYNEQFF
TRBV5-1	TRBJ2-1	TRBD1	once	TGCGCCAGCAGCTTTAGGACAGGGGGCAATGAGCAGTTCTTC	CASSFRTGGNEQFF